The clone carrying this T cell receptor (beta chain) was recorded only once. Libraries were prepared by immunoSEQ multiplex PCR; TCRdb keeps only in-frame clonotypes and omits some of them. The sample lists approximately 42,000 clones; 80% to 90% were seen once. The entry originates in a study of T cell changes during pregnancy in multiple sclerosis. The germline V gene encodes CDR1 SEHNR and CDR2 FQNEAQ (reference sequence). The CDR3 covers 14 residues. After removal of 5 bases from V and 3 bases from J, the junction contained 4 bases not matched to a gene. The chain uses TRBV7-9 and TRBJ2-7; TRBD1 matches 10 bases. The clonotype comes from a female donor with multiple sclerosis, enrolled in a pregnancy study. The sequencing here drew on CD4+ T cells from peripheral blood mononuclear cells, taken before pregnancy. CDR3 nucleotide sequence: TGTGCCAGCAGCCAGGACAGGGGGAGCTACGAGCAGTACTTC. Translation: CASSQDRGSYEQYF. The full variable domain, completed using reference TRBV7-9 and TRBJ2-7, is DTGVSQNPRHKITKRGQNVTFRCDPISEHNRLYWYRQTLGQGPEFLTYFQNEAQLEKSRLLSDRFSAERPKGSFSTLEIQRTEQGDSAMYLCASSQDRGSYEQYFGPGTRLTVT.